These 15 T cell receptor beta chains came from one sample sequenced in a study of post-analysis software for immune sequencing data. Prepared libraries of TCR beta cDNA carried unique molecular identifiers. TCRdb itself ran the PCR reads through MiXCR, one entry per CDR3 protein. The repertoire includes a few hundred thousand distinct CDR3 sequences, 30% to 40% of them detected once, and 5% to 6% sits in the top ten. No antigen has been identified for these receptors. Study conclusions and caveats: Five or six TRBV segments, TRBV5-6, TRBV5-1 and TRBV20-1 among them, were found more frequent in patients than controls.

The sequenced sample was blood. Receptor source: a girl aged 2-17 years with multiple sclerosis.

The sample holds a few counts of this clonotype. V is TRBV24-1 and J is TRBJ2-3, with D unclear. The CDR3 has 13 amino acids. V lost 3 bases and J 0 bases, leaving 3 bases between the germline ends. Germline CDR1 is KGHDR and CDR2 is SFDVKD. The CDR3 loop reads CATSDPSTDTQYF. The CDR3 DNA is TGTGCCACCAGTGATCCCAGCACAGATACGCAGTATTTT.

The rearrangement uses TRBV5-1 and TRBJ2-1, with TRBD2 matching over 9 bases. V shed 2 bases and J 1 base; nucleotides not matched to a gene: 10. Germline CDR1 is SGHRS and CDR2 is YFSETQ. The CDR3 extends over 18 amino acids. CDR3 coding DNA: TGCGCCAGCAGCTTCGACGCGGGGGGGTTCCCTTCCTACAATGAGCAGTTCTTC. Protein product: CASSFDAGGFPSYNEQFF. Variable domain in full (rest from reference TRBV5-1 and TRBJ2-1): KAGVTQTPRYLIKTRGQQVTLSCSPISGHRSVSWYQQTPGQGLQFLFEYFSETQRNKGNFPGRFSGRQFSNSRSEMNVSTLELGDSALYLCASSFDAGGFPSYNEQFFGPGTRLTVL.

The CDR3 loop is CASSTGDSPLHF. As DNA, the CDR3 is TGTGCCAGTAGTACAGGGGACTCACCCCTCCACTTT. V usage is TRBV19 and J usage is TRBJ1-6; a possible D gene is TRBD1 (6 bases). Germline-derived CDR1 and CDR2 are LNHDA and SQIVND (reference sequence). The CDR3 is 12 residues long. The V end lost 4 bases, the J end lost 10 bases, and 8 bases lay between the germline ends. Looking up the rest from reference TRBV19 and TRBJ1-6 gives the full variable domain: DGGITQSPKYLFRKEGQNVTLSCEQNLNHDAMYWYRQDPGQGLRLIYYSQIVNDFQKGDIAEGYSVSREKKESFPLTVTSAQKNPTAFYLCASSTGDSPLHFGNGTRLTVT.

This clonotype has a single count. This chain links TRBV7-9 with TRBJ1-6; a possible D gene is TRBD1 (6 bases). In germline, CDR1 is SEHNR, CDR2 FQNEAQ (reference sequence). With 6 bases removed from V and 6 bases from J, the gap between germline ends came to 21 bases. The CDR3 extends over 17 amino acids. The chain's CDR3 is CASSLLAGAAVNSPLHF. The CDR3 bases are TGTGCCAGCAGTCTTCTTGCGGGGGCTGCCGTTAATTCACCCCTCCACTTT.

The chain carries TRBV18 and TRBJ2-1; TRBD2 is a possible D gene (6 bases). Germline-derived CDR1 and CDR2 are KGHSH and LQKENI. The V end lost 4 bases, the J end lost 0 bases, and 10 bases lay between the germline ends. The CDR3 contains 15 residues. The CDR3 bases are TGTGCCAGCTCACGGAGGGATCGCTCCTACAATGAGCAGTTCTTC. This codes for CASSRRDRSYNEQFF.

The CDR3 DNA sequence: TGTGCCAGCAAGAAGGGCAGCGGTGATCAGCCCCAGCATTTT. It specifies CASKKGSGDQPQHF. The V gene is TRBV2, the J gene TRBJ1-5; no firm D call. The CDR3 is made up of 14 amino acids. Trimming removed 7 bases from V and 5 bases from J, with 15 bases in between. Germline assignment: CDR1 SNHLY and CDR2 FYNNEI.

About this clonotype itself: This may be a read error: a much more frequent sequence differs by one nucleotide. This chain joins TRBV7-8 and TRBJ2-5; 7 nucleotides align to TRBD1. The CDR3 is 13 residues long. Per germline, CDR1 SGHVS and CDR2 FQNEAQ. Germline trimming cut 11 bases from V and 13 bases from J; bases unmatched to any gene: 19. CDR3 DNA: TGTGCCGCCGGGACAGAGAGCCTCTACGAGCGGTACTTC. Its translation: CAAGTESLYERYF.

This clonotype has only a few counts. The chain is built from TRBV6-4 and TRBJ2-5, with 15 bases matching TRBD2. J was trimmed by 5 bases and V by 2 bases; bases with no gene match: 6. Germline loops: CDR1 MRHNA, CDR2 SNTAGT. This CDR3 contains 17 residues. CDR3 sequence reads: CASSDLRTSGGDETQYF. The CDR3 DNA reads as TGTGCCAGCAGTGACCTCCGGACTAGCGGGGGGGACGAGACCCAGTACTTC.

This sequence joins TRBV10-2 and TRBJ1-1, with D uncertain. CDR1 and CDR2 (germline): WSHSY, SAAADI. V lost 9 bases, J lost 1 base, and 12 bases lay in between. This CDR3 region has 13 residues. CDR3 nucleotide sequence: TGCGCCAGTTCCGAGAATAGGAACACTGAAGCTTTCTTT. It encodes CASSENRNTEAFF.

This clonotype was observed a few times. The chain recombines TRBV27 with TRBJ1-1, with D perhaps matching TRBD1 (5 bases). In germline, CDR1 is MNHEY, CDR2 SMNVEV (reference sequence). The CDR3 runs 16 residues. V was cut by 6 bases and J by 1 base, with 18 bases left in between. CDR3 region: CASSYGHRFGNTEAFF. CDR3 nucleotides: TGTGCCAGCAGCTACGGACACCGCTTCGGGAACACTGAAGCTTTCTTT.

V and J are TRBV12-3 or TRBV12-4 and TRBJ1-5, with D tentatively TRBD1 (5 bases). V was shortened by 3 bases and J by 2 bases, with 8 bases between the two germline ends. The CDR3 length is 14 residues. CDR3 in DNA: TGTGCCAGCAGTTTTCGCAGGGGCAATCAGCCCCAGCATTTT. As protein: CASSFRRGNQPQHF.

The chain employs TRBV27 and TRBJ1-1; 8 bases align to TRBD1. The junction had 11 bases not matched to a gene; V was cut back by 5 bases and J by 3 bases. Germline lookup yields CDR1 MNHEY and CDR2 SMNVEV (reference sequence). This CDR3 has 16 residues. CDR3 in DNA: TGTGCCAGCAGTCCGACAGGGGAGGTCGGGCACACTGAAGCTTTCTTT. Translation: CASSPTGEVGHTEAFF.

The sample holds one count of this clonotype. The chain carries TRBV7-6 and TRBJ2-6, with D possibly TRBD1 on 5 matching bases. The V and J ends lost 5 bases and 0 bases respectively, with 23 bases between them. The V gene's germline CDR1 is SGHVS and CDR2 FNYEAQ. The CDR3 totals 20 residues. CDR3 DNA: TGTGCCAGCAGCCTCTTAAGGGGTGGGTCCATCTACTCTGGGGCCAACGTCCTGACTTTC. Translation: CASSLLRGGSIYSGANVLTF.

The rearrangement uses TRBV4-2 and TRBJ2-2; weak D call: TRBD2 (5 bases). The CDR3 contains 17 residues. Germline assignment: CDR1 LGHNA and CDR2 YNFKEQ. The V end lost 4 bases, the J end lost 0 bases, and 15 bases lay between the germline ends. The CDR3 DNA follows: TGTGCCAGCAGCCCCGGGATACAGCGACCGAACACCGGGGAGCTGTTTTTT. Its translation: CASSPGIQRPNTGELFF.

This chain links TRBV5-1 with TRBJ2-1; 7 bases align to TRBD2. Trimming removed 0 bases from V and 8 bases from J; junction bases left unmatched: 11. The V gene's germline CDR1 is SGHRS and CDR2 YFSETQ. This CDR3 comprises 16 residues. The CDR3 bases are TGCGCCAGCAGCTTGGGATCGGCGGGGGTAATATATGAGCAGTTCTTC. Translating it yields CASSLGSAGVIYEQFF.